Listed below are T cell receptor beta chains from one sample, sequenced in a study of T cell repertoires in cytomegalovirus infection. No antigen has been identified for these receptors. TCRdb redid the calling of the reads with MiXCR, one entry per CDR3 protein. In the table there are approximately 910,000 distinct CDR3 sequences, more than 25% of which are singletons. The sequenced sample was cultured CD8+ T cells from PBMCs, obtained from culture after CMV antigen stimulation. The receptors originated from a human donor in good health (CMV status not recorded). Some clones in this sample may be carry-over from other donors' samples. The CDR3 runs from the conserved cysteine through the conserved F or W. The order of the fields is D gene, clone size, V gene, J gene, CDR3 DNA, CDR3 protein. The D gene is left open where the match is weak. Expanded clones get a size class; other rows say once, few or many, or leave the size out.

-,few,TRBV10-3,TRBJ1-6,TGTGCCATCAGTGAGTCGGGGGGAACTACCCTCCACTTT,CAISESGGTTLHF
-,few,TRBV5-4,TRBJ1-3,TGTGCCAGCAGCCCCAACCGGGACTTGGGAAACACCATATATTTT,CASSPNRDLGNTIYF
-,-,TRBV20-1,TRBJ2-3,TGCAGTGCTCCCCCCCGCAGCAGGAGGGGGGTACGGGCAGATACGCAGTATTTT,CSAPPRSRRGVRADTQYF
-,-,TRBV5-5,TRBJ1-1,TGTGCCAGCAGCTCGTTGGGTCCACGCTACACTGAAGCTTTCTTT,CASSSLGPRYTEAFF
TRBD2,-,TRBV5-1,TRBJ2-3,TGCGCCAGCAGCTCCCCCCGGGGGGGCGTTCCAGATACGCAGTATTTT,CASSSPRGGVPDTQYF
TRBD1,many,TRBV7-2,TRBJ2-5,TGTGCCAGCAGCTTAGCTGGGACAGGCCCACAAGAGACCCAGTACTTC,CASSLAGTGPQETQYF
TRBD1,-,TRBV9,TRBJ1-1,TGTGCCAGCAGCGTCGACAGGGGCGGGAACACTGAAGCTTTCTTT,CASSVDRGGNTEAFF
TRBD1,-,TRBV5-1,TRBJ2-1,TGCGCCAGCAGCTTCCGGGACAGCACCTACAATGAGCAGTTCTTC,CASSFRDSTYNEQFF
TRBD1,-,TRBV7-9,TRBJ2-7,TGTGCCAGCAGCTTCGAGAACAGGGGGAGCGAGCAGTACTTC,CASSFENRGSEQYF
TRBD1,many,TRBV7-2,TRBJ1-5,TGTGCCAGCAGCGAGGGGGCCGGCAATCAGCCCCAGCATTTT,CASSEGAGNQPQHF
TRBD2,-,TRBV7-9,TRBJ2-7,TGTGCCAGCAGCTTAGTTTCTAAGGCGGGAGGCCGCGAGCAGTACTTC,CASSLVSKAGGREQYF
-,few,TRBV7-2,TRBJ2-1,TGTGCCAGCAGCGCCGTACCAGAGGGCTACAATGAGCAGTTCTTC,CASSAVPEGYNEQFF
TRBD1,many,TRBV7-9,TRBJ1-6,TGTGCCAGCAGCTTACGGCGACAGGGCTTAGCCCTCCACTTT,CASSLRRQGLALHF
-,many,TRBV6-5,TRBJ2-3,TGTGCCAGCAGTTACTATTCCACGACTAGCACAGATACGCAGTATTTT,CASSYYSTTSTDTQYF
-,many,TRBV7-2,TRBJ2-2,TGTGCCAGCAGCCCTCGATGGGGGGGGCCTCTCACCGGGGAGCTGTTTTTT,CASSPRWGGPLTGELFF
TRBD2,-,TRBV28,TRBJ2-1,TGTGCCAGCAGTTTCGGGCAGAGCGGGGCCTGGGATGAGCAGTTCTTC,CASSFGQSGAWDEQFF
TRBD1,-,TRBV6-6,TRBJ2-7,TGTGCCAGCAGCCCGATCCCTCCGGGACAGTTAAATCCTATGCCAAACTTC,CASSPIPPGQLNPMPNF
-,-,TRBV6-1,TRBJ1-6,TGTGCCAGCAGTGAACTCAACTTCGATTCACCCCTCCACTTT,CASSELNFDSPLHF
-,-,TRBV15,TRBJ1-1,TGTGCCACCAGCAGGAAGGGTTCCGGGACTGAAGCTTTCTTT,CATSRKGSGTEAFF
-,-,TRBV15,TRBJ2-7,TGTGCCACCCGTGGGGGGGCCCCCACCTACGAGCAGTACTTC,CATRGGAPTYEQYF
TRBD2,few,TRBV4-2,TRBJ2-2,TGTGCCAGCAGCCAAGAACTAGCGGGGGGGTTGAACACCGGGGAGCTGTTTTTT,CASSQELAGGLNTGELFF
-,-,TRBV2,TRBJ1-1,TGTGCCAGCAGTGGGCGTCGGGCTTTCTTT,CASSGRRAFF
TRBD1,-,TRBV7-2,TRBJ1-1,TGTGCCAACAGCTTAGGAAGACAGGGGGCGAACACTGAAGCTTTCTTT,CANSLGRQGANTEAFF
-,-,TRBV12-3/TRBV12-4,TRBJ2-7,TGTGCCAGCAGCCCACACAGCTACGAGCAGTACTTC,CASSPHSYEQYF
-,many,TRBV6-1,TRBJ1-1,TGTGCCAGCAGTGAACATAGGGTTACTTTCTTT,CASSEHRVTFF
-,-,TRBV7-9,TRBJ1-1,TGTGCCAGCACCCCACCTCAGGGGTTGAACACTGAAGCTTTCTTT,CASTPPQGLNTEAFF
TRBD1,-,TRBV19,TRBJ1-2,TGTGCCACCGAAAGACAGGGCGGACGGGTCTATGGCTACACCTTC,CATERQGGRVYGYTF
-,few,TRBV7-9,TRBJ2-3,TGTGCCAGCAGCGAGTTACACAGACAAAGCACAGATACGCAGTATTTT,CASSELHRQSTDTQYF
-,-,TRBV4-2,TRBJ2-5,TGTGCCAGCAGCCAAGCGGGCCATGGGGCCGTAGAGACCCAGTACTTC,CASSQAGHGAVETQYF
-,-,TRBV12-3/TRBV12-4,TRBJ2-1,TGTGCCAGTGCTGGGATAGGGGGTTCCTACAATGAGCAGTTCTTC,CASAGIGGSYNEQFF
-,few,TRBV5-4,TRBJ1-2,TGTGCCAGCACCTCCGACAACTATGGCTACACCTTC,CASTSDNYGYTF
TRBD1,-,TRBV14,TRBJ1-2,TGTGCCAGCAGCCAAATAGACAGGGGACTTGGCTACACCTTC,CASSQIDRGLGYTF
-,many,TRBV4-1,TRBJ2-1,TGCGCCAGCAGCCAAGAGGCACTGACCGGCTGGGATGAGCAGTTCTTC,CASSQEALTGWDEQFF
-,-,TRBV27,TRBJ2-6,TGTGCCAGCAGTTTTGGTGCGTCTGGGGCCAACGTCCTGACTTTC,CASSFGASGANVLTF
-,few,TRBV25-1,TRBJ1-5,TGTGCCAGCAGTGAATATAAAGAAACTCAGCCCCAGCATTTT,CASSEYKETQPQHF
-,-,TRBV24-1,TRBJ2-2,TGTGCCACCAGTGATCAGGGAAAGAACACCGGGGAGCTGTTTTTT,CATSDQGKNTGELFF
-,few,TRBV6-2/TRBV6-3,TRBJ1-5,TGTGCCAGCAGCACAGGGCCCTATCAGCCCCAGCATTTT,CASSTGPYQPQHF
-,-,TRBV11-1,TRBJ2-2,TGTGCCACCCCGTTAACGTCTGGGACACAAGACACCGGGGAGCTGTTTTTT,CATPLTSGTQDTGELFF
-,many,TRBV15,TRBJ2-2,TGTGCCACCAGCAGAGCATCCAGGAACACCGGGGAGCTGTTTTTT,CATSRASRNTGELFF
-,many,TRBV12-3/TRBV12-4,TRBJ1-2,TGTGCCAGCAGCCCTACCCCCGGAGCCCACTATGGCTACACCTTC,CASSPTPGAHYGYTF
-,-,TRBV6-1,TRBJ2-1,TGTGCCAGCAGTTACACGGGACGACAATCCTACAATGAGCAGTTCTTC,CASSYTGRQSYNEQFF
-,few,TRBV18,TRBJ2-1,TGTGCCAGCTCCACCCCCGCTTGGGCCCGTAGAGGCGATGAGCAGTTCTTC,CASSTPAWARRGDEQFF
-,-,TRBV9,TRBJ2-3,TGTGCCAGCAGCGCAACGAGAGCGGATACGCAGTATTTT,CASSATRADTQYF
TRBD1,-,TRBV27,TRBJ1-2,TGTGCCAGCAGTGGAGGGACAGGGGATGGCTACACCTTC,CASSGGTGDGYTF
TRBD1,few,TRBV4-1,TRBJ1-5,TGCGCCAGCAGCCTGACAGGGGGTACCGTATCGAGCAATCAGCCCCAGCATTTT,CASSLTGGTVSSNQPQHF
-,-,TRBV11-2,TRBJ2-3,TGTGCCAGCAGCTTAGTGGGGGCCGCAGATACGCAGTATTTT,CASSLVGAADTQYF
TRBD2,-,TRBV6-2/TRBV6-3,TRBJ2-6,TGTGCCAGCAGTGGGCTCTTGACCAGGGAGGGCTTTTCTGGGGCCAACGTCCTGACTTTC,CASSGLLTREGFSGANVLTF
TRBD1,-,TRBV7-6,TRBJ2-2,TGTGCCAGCATTAGCACAGGGGGCACCGGGGAGCTGTTTTTT,CASISTGGTGELFF
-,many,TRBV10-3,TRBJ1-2,TGTGCCATCTACAGATCGGGGGGCGCAGGAACGAGTGGCTACACCTTC,CAIYRSGGAGTSGYTF
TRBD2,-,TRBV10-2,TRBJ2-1,TGCGCCAGCAAGGCCCTGACTAGCGGGGGCGAACAGGAGCAGTTCTTC,CASKALTSGGEQEQFF
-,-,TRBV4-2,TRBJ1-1,TGTGTCAGCAGCCCCGGGAGCATCCCGAACACTGAAGCTTTCTTT,CVSSPGSIPNTEAFF
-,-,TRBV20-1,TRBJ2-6,TGCAGTGCCACACAGGTCTCTGGGGCCAACGTCCTGACTTTC,CSATQVSGANVLTF
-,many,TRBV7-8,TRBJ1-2,TGTGCCAGCAGCTTTACAGCCTATGGCTACACCTTC,CASSFTAYGYTF
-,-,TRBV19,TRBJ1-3,TGTGCCATTTTGACCGACTCTGGAAACACCATATATTTT,CAILTDSGNTIYF
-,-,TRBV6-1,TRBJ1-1,TGTGCCAGCAGTCCGGCGGACACTGAAGCTTTCTTT,CASSPADTEAFF
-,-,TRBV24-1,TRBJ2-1,TGTGCCACCAGTGACTACGAAGGGAAACCCTACAATGAGCAGTTCTTC,CATSDYEGKPYNEQFF
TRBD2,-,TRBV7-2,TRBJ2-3,TGTGCCAGCAGCTTGGGGGTAGCGGGGGGGTACCGCACAGATACGCAGTATTTT,CASSLGVAGGYRTDTQYF
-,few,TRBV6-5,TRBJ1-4,TGTGCCAGCAGTTATCGGGTGCTCCGGGGGTCTAATGAAAAACTGTTTTTT,CASSYRVLRGSNEKLFF
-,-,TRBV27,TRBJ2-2,TGTGCCAGCGGAACAGGGATCGGGGAGCTGTTTTTT,CASGTGIGELFF